Each of the 26 T cell receptor beta chains below was sequenced from the same sample in a study of T cell repertoires in cytomegalovirus infection. MiXCR, applied by TCRdb to the reads, yields one record per CDR3 protein. In the table there are 650,000 to 900,000 distinct CDR3 sequences, less than 35% of which are singletons. No antigen has been identified for these receptors. The sample in question was cultured CD8+ T cells from PBMCs, obtained from culture after CMV antigen stimulation. Receptors were obtained from a human donor in good health (CMV status not recorded). Some clones in this sample may be carry-over from other donors' samples.

This clonotype was seen many times. The chain carries TRBV6-1 and TRBJ1-2; 7 positions match TRBD1. This CDR3 has 16 residues. V dropped 6 bases and J dropped 1; count of bases not matched to a gene: 11. Germline V gene lookup returns CDR1 MNHNS and CDR2 SASEGT. CDR3 region: CASRTWAGQNNYGYTF. CDR3 bases: TGTGCCAGCAGGACCTGGGCGGGACAGAATAACTATGGCTACACCTTC.

This clonotype was seen a handful of times. The V call is TRBV28, the J call TRBJ2-5; D possibly corresponds to TRBD2 (5 bases). Trimming stripped 8 bases from V and 2 bases from J, with 9 bases between. The CDR3 contains 12 residues. Germline values: CDR1 MDHEN, CDR2 SYDVKM. The CDR3 nucleotides read TGTGCCAGCGGAGGCCTTCAAGAGACCCAGTACTTC. As protein: CASGGLQETQYF.

The chain carries TRBV7-6 and TRBJ1-4; no reliable D call. V lost 1 base, J lost 4 bases, and 10 bases lay in between. CDR1 and CDR2 (germline): SGHVS, FNYEAQ. CDR3 length: 15 residues. DNA for the CDR3: TGTGCCAGCAGCTTAGTGGGAATGATTAATGAAAAACTGTTTTTT. Translation gives CASSLVGMINEKLFF.

The rearrangement links TRBV5-6 to TRBJ2-7; perhaps TRBD2 as D (6 bases). Trimming removed 3 bases from V and 6 bases from J, with 7 bases in between. CDR3 length: 11 amino acids. Germline V gene data show CDR1 as SGHDT and CDR2 as YYEEEE. The CDR3 sequence is CASSSGSEQYF. The CDR3, as DNA: TGTGCCAGCAGCTCCGGGAGCGAGCAGTACTTC.

Comments on this clonotype: As the CDR3 is not closed by the conserved phenylalanine or tryptophan, this likely results from a read error. The DNA is omitted, as the CDR3 cannot be located on it reliably, and the CDR3 follows TCRdb's listing. The CDR3 loop reads CASSYALAGTYLA. This chain uses TRBV6-2 or TRBV6-3 with TRBJ2-5; the table gives TRBD1 as D, unverified against the DNA. The CDR3 region is 13 residues in length, termini included. Germline values: CDR1 MNHEY, CDR2 SVGEGT.

V is TRBV6-6 and J is TRBJ2-1; D not certain. V was cut by 6 bases and J by 5 bases, with 14 bases left in between. Per germline, CDR1 MNHNY and CDR2 SVGAGI (reference sequence). This CDR3 contains 14 residues. CDR3 loop: CASSHQDIHNEQFF. As DNA, the CDR3 is TGTGCCAGCAGCCACCAAGACATTCACAATGAGCAGTTCTTC.

This clonotype was recorded once. The V call is TRBV9, the J call TRBJ2-3; possible D gene TRBD1, 6 bases. This CDR3 contains 14 residues. Germline V CDR1 and CDR2: SGDLS, YYNGEE. Trimming stripped 6 bases from V and 6 bases from J, with 17 bases between. The CDR3: CASKPQGRGDTQYF. The CDR3 DNA follows: TGTGCCAGCAAACCTCAGGGGCGTGGGGATACGCAGTATTTT. Full variable domain (rest looked up from reference TRBV9 and TRBJ2-3): DSGVTQTPKHLITATGQRVTLRCSPRSGDLSVYWYQQSLDQGLQFLIQYYNGEERAKGNILERFSAQQFPDLHSELNLSSLELGDSALYFCASKPQGRGDTQYFGPGTRLTVL.

Of note for this clonotype: A much larger clone lies one base from this, so it may be a read error. V usage is TRBV7-3 and J usage is TRBJ1-2; D not resolved. CDR3 length: 10 residues. Germline CDR1 reads SGHTA; CDR2 reads FQGTGA. CDR3 region: CASSPKGYSF. In DNA form, the CDR3 reads TGTGCCAGCAGCCCAAAGGGCTACTCCTTC.

This clonotype was recorded at least ten times. The V call is TRBV7-8, the J call TRBJ2-2; 9 bases match TRBD1. Per germline, CDR1 SGHVS and CDR2 FQNEAQ. The J segment lost 3 bases and the V segment lost 3 bases, leaving 2 bases of the junction unmatched. This CDR3 is 15 amino acids long. The CDR3 nucleotides are TGTGCCAGCAGCTTGGACAGGGGTGACACCGGGGAGCTGTTTTTT. Protein: CASSLDRGDTGELFF.

The gene calls are TRBV15 and TRBJ2-5; tentatively, D is TRBD1 or TRBD2 (5 bases each). Trimming removed 2 bases from V and 1 base from J, with 8 bases in between. From germline, CDR1 is LNHNV and CDR2 YYDKDF (reference sequence). CDR3 length: 14 amino acids. The CDR3 loop reads CATSRWGSQETQYF. The CDR3 DNA is TGTGCCACCAGCAGATGGGGGTCCCAAGAGACCCAGTACTTC.

This clonotype was seen only a few times. The V call is TRBV6-5, the J call TRBJ1-4, with D perhaps matching TRBD1 (6 bases). The length of the CDR3 is 16 residues. V dropped 2 bases and J dropped 5 bases, with 15 bases sitting between them. Looked up from germline, CDR1 is MNHEY and CDR2 is SVGAGI. The DNA of the CDR3 is TGTGCCAGCAGTTACAGCTCCTGGGGGCGGAATGAAAAACTGTTTTTT. Protein sequence: CASSYSSWGRNEKLFF.

In this sample, this clonotype turned up a few times. CDR3 amino acids: CASSARGEETQYF. In DNA, the CDR3 is TGTGCCAGCAGTGCAAGGGGAGAAGAGACCCAGTACTTC. The V call is TRBV6-1, the J call TRBJ2-5, with D possibly called TRBD1 or TRBD2 (5 bases each). The germline gives CDR1 MNHNS, CDR2 SASEGT. Trimming took off 4 bases at V and 3 bases at J, with 9 bases between the two ends. This CDR3 region has 13 residues.

The rearrangement uses TRBV4-1 and TRBJ1-2; weak D call: TRBD1 (6 bases). CDR3 length equals 15 residues. CDR1 and CDR2 from the germline V gene are MGHRA and YSYEKL. The germline V and J ends were trimmed by 1 base and 4 bases, with 13 bases remaining between them. The CDR3, as DNA: TGCGCCAGCAGCCAAGGGGAGGGGGGCGGCTATGGCTACACCTTC. It is translated as CASSQGEGGGYGYTF.

This clonotype has more than one count but fewer than ten. The genes are TRBV12-3 or TRBV12-4 and TRBJ2-7; possibly TRBD1 or TRBD2 for D (6 bases each). The V end lost 8 bases, the J end lost 2 bases, and 16 bases lay between the germline ends. CDR3 length: 14 residues. The CDR3 spells CASSWRGDPYEQYF. The CDR3 DNA is TGTGCCAGCTCCTGGAGGGGGGACCCCTACGAGCAGTACTTC.

Turning to this clonotype: Germline and junction disagree at one end, which may indicate a read error. The gene calls are TRBV12-3 or TRBV12-4 and TRBJ2-5; unclear D gene. The CDR3 runs 14 residues. The CDR3 loop reads CASSSPGHRETQYF. The CDR3, as DNA: TGTGCCAGTAGTTCCCCGGGCCATCGGGAGACCCAGTACTTC.

In this sample, this clonotype turned up a few times. The chain has TRBV5-5 and TRBJ2-7; 7 bases fit TRBD1. The germline gives CDR1 SGHKS, CDR2 YYEKEE (reference sequence). CDR3 length equals 14 residues. The J segment lost 6 bases and the V segment lost 4 bases, leaving 10 bases of the junction unmatched. This CDR3 is CASSVTGSVGEQYV. The CDR3 region has the DNA TGTGCCAGCAGCGTGACAGGGAGCGTTGGCGAGCAGTACGTC.

The J gene is TRBJ1-1, the V gene TRBV5-8; D is ambiguous. Trimming stripped 1 base from V and 1 base from J, with 8 bases between. Germline V lookup: CDR1 SGHTS, CDR2 YDEGEE. The CDR3 runs to 14 residues. Here the CDR3 reads CASSLFRTNTEAFF. In DNA form, the CDR3 reads TGTGCCAGCAGCTTGTTCAGGACGAACACTGAAGCTTTCTTT. Using reference TRBV5-8 and TRBJ1-1 for the parts outside the CDR3, the full variable domain is EAGVTQSPTHLIKTRGQQATLRCSPISGHTSVYWYQQALGLGLQFLLWYDEGEERNRGNFPPRFSGRQFPNYSSELNVNALELEDSALYLCASSLFRTNTEAFFGQGTRLTVV.

This chain joins TRBV5-1 and TRBJ2-3, with 7 bases aligning to TRBD2. CDR1 is SGHRS, CDR2 YFSETQ, per germline. CDR3 length: 15 amino acids. After removal of 6 bases from V and 0 bases from J, the junction contained 7 bases not matched to a gene. CDR3 loop: CASMVSGVSTDTQYF. In nucleotides, the CDR3 is TGCGCCAGCATGGTCAGCGGGGTCAGCACAGATACGCAGTATTTT. Filled out from reference TRBV5-1 and TRBJ2-3, the complete variable domain reads KAGVTQTPRYLIKTRGQQVTLSCSPISGHRSVSWYQQTPGQGLQFLFEYFSETQRNKGNFPGRFSGRQFSNSRSEMNVSTLELGDSALYLCASMVSGVSTDTQYFGPGTRLTVL.

The chain has TRBV6-5 and TRBJ2-4, with a possible D match to TRBD1 (5 bases). Looked up from germline, CDR1 is MNHEY and CDR2 is SVGAGI. CDR3 length equals 16 residues. Trimming stripped 0 bases from V and 7 bases from J, with 16 bases between. The CDR3 sequence: CASSYSEKGQYNIQYF. CDR3 DNA: TGTGCCAGCAGTTACTCGGAAAAAGGACAATATAACATTCAGTACTTC.

On this clonotype itself: Germline is not matched at one junction end, which may reflect a read error. V and J are TRBV7-3 and TRBJ1-6; 7 nucleotides agree with TRBD1. There are 15 residues in the CDR3. CDR1 is SGHTA and CDR2 is FQGTGA in the germline V gene. The CDR3 sequence: CANSLTQTGYSPLHF. The CDR3 nucleotides are TGTGCCAACAGCTTAACACAGACAGGGTACTCACCCCTCCACTTT.

This clonotype was recorded a few times. V is TRBV7-3 and J is TRBJ2-1, with 9 bases lining up with TRBD2. V was pared by 0 bases and J by 1 base, with 7 bases of the junction left unmatched. CDR1 and CDR2 (germline): SGHTA, FQGTGA. This CDR3 has 18 residues. DNA for the CDR3: TGTGCCAGCAGCTTAACTAGCGGGGGCCTGGGGTCCTACAATGAGCAGTTCTTC. It translates to CASSLTSGGLGSYNEQFF.

There are a few counts of this clonotype. This sequence joins TRBV5-1 and TRBJ2-6, with D hard to call. Per germline, CDR1 SGHRS and CDR2 YFSETQ. V lost 0 bases and J 0 bases, leaving 4 bases between the germline ends. This CDR3 has 15 amino acids. CDR3 region: CASSLDDSGANVLTF. The CDR3, as DNA: TGCGCCAGCAGCTTGGATGACTCTGGGGCCAACGTCCTGACTTTC.

This chain joins TRBV4-1 and TRBJ1-4; D is perhaps TRBD1 (5 bases). Trimming cost V 0 bases and J 0 bases, with 14 bases left between them. This CDR3 is built from 18 residues. Germline assignment: CDR1 MGHRA and CDR2 YSYEKL. In DNA form, the CDR3 reads TGCGCCAGCAGCCAAGATAGGAAGGGGAGCTCAACTAATGAAAAACTGTTTTTT. Its protein product is CASSQDRKGSSTNEKLFF.

The chain carries TRBV15 and TRBJ1-1; 7 positions match TRBD1. CDR1 and CDR2 from the germline V gene are LNHNV and YYDKDF (reference sequence). The CDR3 runs to 13 residues. V trimming: 5 bases; J trimming: 4 bases; junction bases outside the gene matches: 4. The CDR3, as DNA: TGTGCCACCAGCCAGGACAGGCCCACTGAAGCTTTCTTT. Translating it yields CATSQDRPTEAFF.

Notes on this clonotype: Because the CDR3 is missing its conserved closing phenylalanine or tryptophan, this is likely a read error. V usage is TRBV7-9 and J usage is TRBJ1-5, with D hard to call. The CDR3 sequence is 13 residues long. Per the germline V gene, CDR1 is SEHNR and CDR2 is FQNEAQ (reference sequence). V gave up 4 bases and J gave up 4 bases, with 8 bases separating them. The CDR3 sequence: CASSSGRNQPQHS. The CDR3 nucleotides read TGTGCCAGCAGCTCAGGACGAAATCAGCCCCAGCATTCT.

This clonotype appeared many times. CDR3 protein: CASSSAGSGTDTQYF. The CDR3 bases are TGTGCCAGCAGCTCCGCCGGCTCAGGCACAGATACGCAGTATTTT. The chain has TRBV7-9 and TRBJ2-3; no firm D call. This CDR3 is 15 amino acids long. V was clipped by 4 bases and J by 1 base, with 12 bases between them. The germline V gene has CDR1 SEHNR and CDR2 FQNEAQ (reference sequence).